The present TCR beta chain was sequenced within a study of blood T cell repertoires in COVID-19 (dated by TCRdb to 2020 to 2022). About the full investigation: Collaborator samples came from the United States, Italy and Spain and covered acute and convalescent phases of COVID-19. The prospective study material was composed of cDNA or gDNA derived from T cells, B-cell-depleted T cells, or PBMCs. Subjects who had been exposed to COVID-19, were actively infected with it, or had recovered from it provided the deeply sampled blood TCRbeta repertoires that made up the dataset. The repertoires were made available in a free public database intended to serve as a resource for research on the immune response to SARS-CoV-2. The samples were drawn from the first 160 participants of the ongoing ImmuneRACE study and from 950 to 1,500 subjects provided by 6 global collaborators. Nearly every sample came with metadata listing a de-identified subject ID, COVID-19 status, age in years and sex. Where available, HLA class I and class II types were taken from metadata supplied by the sample provider and were not determined by assay-based typing. Study-wide conclusions, independent of this receptor: The amount of clinical and demographic metadata varied by source and participant and was provided uncurated.

TCRbeta CDR3 regions were amplified from genomic DNA using the immunoSEQ Assay, a bias-controlled multiplex PCR. For the original study's pipeline: The number of nucleated cells in each sample was estimated from the amplification of reference gene primers within the assay. To quantify the absolute abundance of each unique TCRbeta CDR3 rearrangement, sequence reads were collapsed and filtered. For each sample, productive Simpson clonality was calculated as the square root of Simpson's diversity index across productive rearrangements. Drawn from immuneACCESS, this table holds only the in-frame rearrangements with V and J called that TCRdb kept. Clones are partly lost; checked studies trace under half to an unresolved V gene and leave the rest unexplained. That table is the source of V, J and clone size, and D and trimming were worked out from the DNA. The sample records under 500,000 clones, 80% to 90% of which are singletons. Approximately 4.3% of the sample lies in the top ten.

The CDR3 numbers 14 residues from cysteine through phenylalanine. Only the CDR3 portion is preserved as DNA: 42 bases, with reading frame beginning at the first base. CDR1 ENHRY and CDR2 SYGVKD were looked up in the germline V gene. The junction carries 13 bases between V and J, which are trimmed by 10 bases and 1 base respectively. Collaborating institutions collected whole blood in K2EDTA tubes following their own protocols. For TCRbeta analysis, collaborators shipped samples as frozen whole blood, isolated PBMCs, or DNA extracted from either of those sample types. About this clone itself: Which antigen it targets is not known. Nothing much larger sits one base from this clone, and base qualities are not available.

Recombination joined TRBV10-3 with TRBJ2-2; there is no confident call for the D gene. The receptor was derived from a woman aged 25-40 years with acute or convalescent COVID-19. Material for sequencing was peripheral blood. The nucleotide sequence reads as follows: TGTGCCACCAAAGAGACGGGGAACACCGGGGAGCTGTTTTTT. The encoded protein is CATKETGNTGELFF.